Listed here are 20 T cell receptor beta chains from one sample, sequenced in a study of OX40 agonist ivuxolimab in advanced cancers. Some clones are missing from TCRdb's copy, which holds only in-frame ones; the method was immunoSEQ multiplex PCR. The sample includes 55,000 to 90,000 clones, around 90% of them seen just once. The source was CD4+ or CD8+ T cells sorted from blood, collected in a trial of the OX40 agonist ivuxolimab. The receptors derive from an adult with an advanced solid tumor such as melanoma, head and neck, liver or kidney cancer.

The rearrangement links TRBV15 to TRBJ2-7; D is uncertain. This CDR3 comprises 15 residues. Per germline, CDR1 LNHNV and CDR2 YYDKDF (reference sequence). Trimming took off 6 bases at V and 8 bases at J, with 23 bases between the two ends. The CDR3 DNA reads TGTGCCACCAGGAGATCCGATACATTAATACCCCAGCAGTACTTC. This encodes CATRRSDTLIPQQYF.

This clone was found once. This sequence joins TRBV5-4 and TRBJ2-7; D not certain. CDR1 and CDR2 (germline): SGHNT, YYREEE (reference sequence). The CDR3 contains 15 residues. The V gene lost 2 bases and the J gene lost 6 bases, with 18 bases spanning the gap. The CDR3 sequence: CASSFVHRGPSEQYF. The CDR3, as DNA: TGTGCCAGCAGCTTTGTTCATAGAGGCCCCTCCGAGCAGTACTTC.

The rearrangement joins TRBV18 to TRBJ2-7; no firm D call. This CDR3 is built from 16 residues. V dropped 3 bases and J dropped 2 bases, with 17 bases sitting between them. Germline values: CDR1 KGHSH, CDR2 LQKENI. The CDR3 here is CASSPPRLTDTYEQYF. The CDR3 DNA sequence: TGTGCCAGCTCACCTCCCCGCTTAACAGATACCTACGAGCAGTACTTC.

This clone was seen only once. The chain links TRBV5-4 to TRBJ1-2; a possible D gene is TRBD1 (5 bases). The CDR3 is 14 residues long. CDR1 and CDR2 from the germline V gene are SGHNT and YYREEE (reference sequence). V was pared by 4 bases and J by 2 bases, with 12 bases between. The chain's CDR3 is CASSPLEGNYGYTF. CDR3 DNA: TGTGCCAGCAGCCCCTTAGAGGGGAACTATGGCTACACCTTC.

The chain employs TRBV7-2 and TRBJ2-4, with 10 positions matching TRBD1. Germline V gives CDR1 SGHTA, CDR2 FQGNSA. The CDR3 has 17 amino acids. The trim removed 3 bases at V and 5 bases at J, leaving 10 bases unmatched. The CDR3 nucleotides read TGTGCCAGCAGCTTCAAGAATTCGGGGACAGGGGAAAACATTCAGTACTTC. Its protein product is CASSFKNSGTGENIQYF.

The chain recombines TRBV6-6 with TRBJ1-3; D ambiguous. CDR3 length: 13 residues. CDR1 is MNHNY, CDR2 SVGAGI, per germline (reference sequence). Trimming stripped 2 bases from V and 4 bases from J, with 6 bases between. CDR3 DNA: TGTGCCAGCAGTTACGGCCGCGGAAACACCATATATTTT. It is translated as CASSYGRGNTIYF.

This clone occurred a few times. CDR3: CASSLLAGGSTGELFF. The DNA for the CDR3 is TGCGCCAGCAGCTTGCTCGCGGGGGGTAGCACCGGGGAGCTGTTTTTT. This chain links TRBV5-1 with TRBJ2-2, with 8 bases that match TRBD2. The CDR3 loop spans 16 amino acids. The germline gives CDR1 SGHRS, CDR2 YFSETQ. V shed 1 base, J shed 4 bases, and the junction held 6 bases outside the gene matches.

The gene calls are TRBV4-1 and TRBJ2-5; weak D call: TRBD2 (5 bases). The CDR3 runs to 17 residues. Germline V gene lookup returns CDR1 MGHRA and CDR2 YSYEKL. V lost 4 bases to trimming and J lost 5 bases, with 23 bases between them. CDR3 sequence reads: CASSPPTFRGIGETQYF. For the CDR3, the DNA is TGCGCCAGCAGCCCTCCTACTTTCAGAGGGATTGGTGAGACCCAGTACTTC.

CDR3 region: CATSRGGQGGQPQHF. DNA of the CDR3: TGTGCCACCAGCAGAGGCGGACAGGGTGGGCAGCCCCAGCATTTT. The V gene is TRBV15, the J gene TRBJ1-5; 8 nucleotides line up with TRBD1. The V segment lost 1 base and the J segment 7 bases; nucleotides outside the gene matches: 6. Germline CDR1 is LNHNV and CDR2 is YYDKDF (reference sequence). There are 15 residues in the CDR3.

The J gene is TRBJ2-3, the V gene TRBV27; D perhaps matches TRBD2 (6 bases). The CDR3 runs to 14 residues. Per germline, CDR1 MNHEY and CDR2 SMNVEV (reference sequence). V dropped 5 bases and J dropped 3 bases, with 12 bases sitting between them. The CDR3 sequence: CASSLRDGTDTQYF. CDR3 in DNA: TGTGCCAGCAGTCTGCGGGACGGGACAGATACGCAGTATTTT.

The V gene is TRBV5-1, the J gene TRBJ2-5, with 11 bases identical to TRBD2. CDR3 length equals 22 residues. The V and J ends lost 3 bases and 4 bases, in that order; junction bases with no gene match: 26. Germline values: CDR1 SGHRS, CDR2 YFSETQ. CDR3 protein: CASSSYVSGRELGGLDAETQYF. The CDR3 bases are TGCGCCAGCAGCTCGTACGTTAGCGGGAGGGAACTGGGGGGATTGGACGCAGAGACCCAGTACTTC.

The chain has TRBV2 and TRBJ2-3, with D possibly matching TRBD1 (6 bases). Germline V gene data show CDR1 as SNHLY and CDR2 as FYNNEI. The length of the CDR3 is 14 residues. V lost 6 bases to trimming and J lost 3 bases, with 13 bases between them. The CDR3 DNA is TGTGCCAGCAGAACAGGGTTAGGTACAGATACGCAGTATTTT. Translation: CASRTGLGTDTQYF. The whole variable domain, filled in from reference TRBV2 and TRBJ2-3, reads EPEVTQTPSHQVTQMGQEVILRCVPISNHLYFYWYRQILGQKVEFLVSFYNNEISEKSEIFDDQFSVERPDGSNFTLKIRSTKLEDSAMYFCASRTGLGTDTQYFGPGTRLTVL.

The gene calls are TRBV27 and TRBJ1-1, with TRBD1 identical over 9 bases. The V and J ends lost 5 bases and 3 bases, in that order; junction bases with no gene match: 10. Germline V CDR1 and CDR2: MNHEY, SMNVEV (reference sequence). CDR3 length: 16 residues. CDR3 loop: CASSPNRGRGDTEAFF. The CDR3 region has the DNA TGTGCCAGCAGTCCTAACAGGGGGCGCGGGGACACTGAAGCTTTCTTT.

V gene TRBV5-3 combines with J gene TRBJ1-1; the match to TRBD1 covers 9 bases. TRBV5-3 belongs to the ORF category, with a function that is uncertain. V dropped 6 bases and J dropped 2; count of bases not matched to a gene: 8. This CDR3 has 15 amino acids. The CDR3 spells CARIFYRGPNTEAFF. The DNA for the CDR3 is TGTGCCAGAATATTCTACAGGGGGCCCAACACTGAAGCTTTCTTT.

This rearrangement joins TRBV7-9 to TRBJ1-1; a weak D match, TRBD1 (6 bases). V gave up 4 bases and J gave up 1 base, with 13 bases separating them. This CDR3 contains 15 residues. Germline V gives CDR1 SEHNR, CDR2 FQNEAQ (reference sequence). The chain's CDR3 is CASSSAGTQNTEAFF. The DNA for the CDR3 is TGTGCCAGCAGCTCAGCCGGGACACAGAACACTGAAGCTTTCTTT.

The J gene is TRBJ2-7, the V gene TRBV6-5, with a possible D match to TRBD1 (5 bases). Between the trimmed V and J ends, which lost 2 bases and 0 bases, there was a span of 14 bases. Per germline, CDR1 MNHEY and CDR2 SVGAGI. The length of the CDR3 is 16 residues. CDR3 nucleotides: TGTGCCAGCAGTTACCGACCTCGGCAGGGCTCCTACGAGCAGTACTTC. The encoded protein is CASSYRPRQGSYEQYF.

This rearrangement joins TRBV7-2 to TRBJ1-5, with TRBD1 matching over 7 bases. The length of the CDR3 is 14 residues. V shed 1 base, J shed 11 bases, and the junction held 8 bases outside the gene matches. In germline, CDR1 is SGHTA, CDR2 FQGNSA. For the CDR3, the DNA is TGTGCCAGCAGCTTAGGACAGGGTGGGAGGACCCAGCATTTT. It translates to CASSLGQGGRTQHF.

This clone was seen only a few times. CDR3 amino acids: CAISDPWTGERKTQYF. CDR3 DNA: TGTGCCATCAGTGATCCCTGGACAGGGGAAAGAAAGACCCAGTACTTC. The V and J genes are TRBV10-3 and TRBJ2-5; TRBD1 matches 9 bases. V trimming: 3 bases; J trimming: 6 bases; junction bases outside the gene matches: 11. Germline V gene lookup returns CDR1 ENHRY and CDR2 SYGVKD. CDR3 length equals 16 residues.

The rearrangement links TRBV30 to TRBJ2-1; 11 nucleotides align to TRBD1. Germline V lookup: CDR1 GTSNPN, CDR2 SVGIG (reference sequence). The CDR3 has 15 residues. Losses at the gene ends were 3 bases for V and 4 bases for J; bases not matched to a gene: 5. The CDR3 nucleotides are TGTGCCTGGAGCTCCGGGACAGGGGGGTACAATGAGCAGTTCTTC. This codes for CAWSSGTGGYNEQFF.

The chain carries TRBV7-9 and TRBJ1-3; D remains ambiguous. Germline CDR1 SEHNR, CDR2 FQNEAQ (reference sequence). V was shortened by 2 bases and J by 3 bases, with 11 bases between the two germline ends. The CDR3 consists of 15 residues. CDR3 residues: CASSLTGKSGNTIYF. In DNA, the CDR3 is TGTGCCAGCAGCTTAACGGGGAAGAGTGGAAACACCATATATTTT. Full variable domain (rest looked up from reference TRBV7-9 and TRBJ1-3): DTGVSQNPRHKITKRGQNVTFRCDPISEHNRLYWYRQTLGQGPEFLTYFQNEAQLEKSRLLSDRFSAERPKGSFSTLEIQRTEQGDSAMYLCASSLTGKSGNTIYFGEGSWLTVV.